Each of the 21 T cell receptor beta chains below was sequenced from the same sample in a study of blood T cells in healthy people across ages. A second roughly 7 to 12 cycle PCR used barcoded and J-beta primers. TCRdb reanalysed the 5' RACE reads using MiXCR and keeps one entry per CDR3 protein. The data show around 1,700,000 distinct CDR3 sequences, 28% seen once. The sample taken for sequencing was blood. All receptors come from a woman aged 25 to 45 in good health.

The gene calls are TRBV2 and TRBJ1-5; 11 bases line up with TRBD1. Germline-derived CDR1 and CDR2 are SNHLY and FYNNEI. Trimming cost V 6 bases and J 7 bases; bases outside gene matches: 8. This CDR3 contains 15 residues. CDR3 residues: CASRTGTGGRQPQHF. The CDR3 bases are TGTGCCAGCAGAACCGGGACAGGGGGAAGACAGCCCCAGCATTTT.

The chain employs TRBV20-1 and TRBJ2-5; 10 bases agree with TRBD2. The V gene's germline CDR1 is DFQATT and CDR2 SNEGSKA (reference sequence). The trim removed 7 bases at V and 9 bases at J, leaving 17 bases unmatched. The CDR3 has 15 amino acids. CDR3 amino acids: CSVSLLAGVREAQYF. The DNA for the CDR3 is TGCAGTGTTAGTCTCCTAGCGGGAGTCAGGGAGGCCCAGTACTTC.

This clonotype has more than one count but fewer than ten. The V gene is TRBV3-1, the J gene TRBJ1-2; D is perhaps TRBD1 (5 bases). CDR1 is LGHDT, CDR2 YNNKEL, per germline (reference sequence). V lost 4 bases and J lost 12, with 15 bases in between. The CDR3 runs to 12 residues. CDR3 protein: CASSLAQGMHTF. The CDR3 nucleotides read TGTGCCAGCAGCCTCGCCCAGGGTATGCACACCTTC.

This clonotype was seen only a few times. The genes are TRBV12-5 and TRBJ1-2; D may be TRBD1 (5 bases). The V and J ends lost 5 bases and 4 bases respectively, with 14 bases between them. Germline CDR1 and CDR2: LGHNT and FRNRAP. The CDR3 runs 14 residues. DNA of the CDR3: TGTGCTAGTGGTGCATCAGGGACGGGCTATGGCTACACCTTC. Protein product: CASGASGTGYGYTF.

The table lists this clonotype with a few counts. CDR3 DNA sequence: TGTGCCACCAGTGATTCTCAGCTTTGGTATGGCTACACCTTC. Translated: CATSDSQLWYGYTF. The chain couples TRBV24-1 to TRBJ1-2, with no clear D. The V and J ends lost 2 bases and 5 bases respectively, with 11 bases between them. Germline CDR1 is KGHDR and CDR2 is SFDVKD. The CDR3 spans 14 residues.

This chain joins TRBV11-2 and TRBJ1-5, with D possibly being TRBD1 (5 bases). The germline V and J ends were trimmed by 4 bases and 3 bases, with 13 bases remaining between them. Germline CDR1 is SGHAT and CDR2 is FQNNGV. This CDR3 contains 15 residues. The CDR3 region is CASSSNGGFNQPQHF. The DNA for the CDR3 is TGTGCCAGCAGCTCAAACGGGGGGTTCAATCAGCCCCAGCATTTT. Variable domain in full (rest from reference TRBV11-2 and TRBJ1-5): EAGVAQSPRYKIIEKRQSVAFWCNPISGHATLYWYQQILGQGPKLLIQFQNNGVVDDSQLPKDRFSAERLKGVDSTLKIQPAKLEDSAVYLCASSSNGGFNQPQHFGDGTRLSIL.

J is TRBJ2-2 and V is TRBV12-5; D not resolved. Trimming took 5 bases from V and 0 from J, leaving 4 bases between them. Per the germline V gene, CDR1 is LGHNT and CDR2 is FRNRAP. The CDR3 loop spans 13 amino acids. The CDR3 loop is CASGITNTGELFF. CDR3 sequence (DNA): TGTGCTAGTGGTATCACGAACACCGGGGAGCTGTTTTTT. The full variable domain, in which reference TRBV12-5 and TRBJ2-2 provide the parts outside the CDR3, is DARVTQTPRHKVTEMGQEVTMRCQPILGHNTVFWYRQTMMQGLELLAYFRNRAPLDDSGMPKDRFSAEMPDATLATLKIQPSEPRDSAVYFCASGITNTGELFFGEGSRLTVL.

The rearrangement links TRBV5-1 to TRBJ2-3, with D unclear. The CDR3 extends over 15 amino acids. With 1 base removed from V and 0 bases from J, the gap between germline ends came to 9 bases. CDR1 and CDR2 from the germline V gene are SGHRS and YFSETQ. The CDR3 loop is CASSLSPMSTDTQYF. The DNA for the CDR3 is TGCGCCAGCAGCTTGTCCCCAATGAGCACAGATACGCAGTATTTT.

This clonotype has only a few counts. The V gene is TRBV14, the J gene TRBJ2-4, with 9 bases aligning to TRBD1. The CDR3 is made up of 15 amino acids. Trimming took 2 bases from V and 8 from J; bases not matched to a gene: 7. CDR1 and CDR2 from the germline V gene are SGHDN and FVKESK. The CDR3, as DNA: TGTGCCAGCAGCCAAACGAGGGACAGGGAGGACATTCAGTACTTC. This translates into CASSQTRDREDIQYF.

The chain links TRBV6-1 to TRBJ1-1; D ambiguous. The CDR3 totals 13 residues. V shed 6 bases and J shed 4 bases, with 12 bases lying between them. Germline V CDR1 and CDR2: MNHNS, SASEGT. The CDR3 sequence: CASRGSAGTEAFF. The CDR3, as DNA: TGTGCCAGCAGGGGAAGCGCTGGCACTGAAGCTTTCTTT.

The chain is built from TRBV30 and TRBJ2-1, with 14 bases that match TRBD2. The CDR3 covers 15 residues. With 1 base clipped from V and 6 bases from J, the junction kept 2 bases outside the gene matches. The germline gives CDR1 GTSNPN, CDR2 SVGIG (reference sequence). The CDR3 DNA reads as TGTGCCTGGAGTGCGGGACTAGCGGGGGCCAATGAGCAGTTCTTC. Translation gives CAWSAGLAGANEQFF.

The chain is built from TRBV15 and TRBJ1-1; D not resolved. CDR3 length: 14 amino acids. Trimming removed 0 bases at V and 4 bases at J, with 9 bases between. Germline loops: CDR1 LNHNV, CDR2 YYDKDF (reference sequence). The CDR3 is CATSREGRGTEAFF. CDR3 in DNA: TGTGCCACCAGCAGAGAGGGCCGGGGCACTGAAGCTTTCTTT.

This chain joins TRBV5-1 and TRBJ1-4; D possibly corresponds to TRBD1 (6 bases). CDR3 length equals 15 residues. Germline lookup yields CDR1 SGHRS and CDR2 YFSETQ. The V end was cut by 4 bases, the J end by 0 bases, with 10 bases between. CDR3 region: CASSLRTATNEKLFF. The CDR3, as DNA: TGCGCCAGCAGCCTCCGGACAGCAACTAATGAAAAACTGTTTTTT.

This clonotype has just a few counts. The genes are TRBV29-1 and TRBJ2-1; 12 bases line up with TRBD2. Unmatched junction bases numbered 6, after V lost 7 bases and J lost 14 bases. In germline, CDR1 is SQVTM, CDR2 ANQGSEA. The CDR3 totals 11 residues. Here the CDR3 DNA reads TGCAGCGCCGCTAGCGGGAGGGCTGAGTTCTTC. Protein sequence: CSAASGRAEFF.

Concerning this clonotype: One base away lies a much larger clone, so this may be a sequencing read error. CDR3 region: CASTSGTGGTDTQYF. CDR3 coding DNA: TGTGCCAGCACTTCCGGGACAGGGGGCACAGATACGCAGTATTTT. The chain has TRBV27 and TRBJ2-3; 10 bases map to TRBD1. After removal of 7 bases from V and 1 base from J, the junction contained 5 bases not matched to a gene. Germline V gene sequence: CDR1 MNHEY, CDR2 SMNVEV (reference sequence). The CDR3 runs to 15 residues.

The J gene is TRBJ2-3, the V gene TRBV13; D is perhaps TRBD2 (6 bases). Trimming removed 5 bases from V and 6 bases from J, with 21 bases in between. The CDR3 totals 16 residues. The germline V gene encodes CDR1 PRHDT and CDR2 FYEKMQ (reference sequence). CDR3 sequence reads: CASSVEVVGGTDTQYF. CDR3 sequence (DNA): TGTGCCAGCAGCGTAGAGGTTGTGGGGGGTACGGATACGCAGTATTTT.

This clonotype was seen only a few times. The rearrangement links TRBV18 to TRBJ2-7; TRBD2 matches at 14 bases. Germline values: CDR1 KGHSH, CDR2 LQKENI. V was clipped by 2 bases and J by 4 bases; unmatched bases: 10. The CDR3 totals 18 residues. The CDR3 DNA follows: TGTGCCAGCTCACCAGGGACTAGCGGGAGAGGTAGTAGTTACGAGCAGTACTTC. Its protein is CASSPGTSGRGSSYEQYF.

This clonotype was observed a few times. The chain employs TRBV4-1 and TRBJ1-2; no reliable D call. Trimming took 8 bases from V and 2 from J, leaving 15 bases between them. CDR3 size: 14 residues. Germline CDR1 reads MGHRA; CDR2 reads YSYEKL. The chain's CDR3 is CASDEPGKNYGYTF. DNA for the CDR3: TGCGCCAGCGACGAACCCGGGAAGAACTATGGCTACACCTTC.

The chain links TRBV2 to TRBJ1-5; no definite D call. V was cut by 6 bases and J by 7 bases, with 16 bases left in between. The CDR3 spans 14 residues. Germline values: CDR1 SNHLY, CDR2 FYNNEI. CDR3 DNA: TGTGCCAGCAGGGCCCACGGCCCATCACAGCCCCAGCATTTT. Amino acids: CASRAHGPSQPQHF. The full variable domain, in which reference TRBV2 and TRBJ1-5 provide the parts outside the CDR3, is EPEVTQTPSHQVTQMGQEVILRCVPISNHLYFYWYRQILGQKVEFLVSFYNNEISEKSEIFDDQFSVERPDGSNFTLKIRSTKLEDSAMYFCASRAHGPSQPQHFGDGTRLSIL.

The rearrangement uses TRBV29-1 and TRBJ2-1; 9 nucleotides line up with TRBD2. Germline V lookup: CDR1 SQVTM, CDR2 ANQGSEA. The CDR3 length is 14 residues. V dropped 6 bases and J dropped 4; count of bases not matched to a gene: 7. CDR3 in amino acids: CSVVTSGTYNEQFF. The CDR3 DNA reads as TGCAGCGTAGTGACTAGCGGAACTTACAATGAGCAGTTCTTC.

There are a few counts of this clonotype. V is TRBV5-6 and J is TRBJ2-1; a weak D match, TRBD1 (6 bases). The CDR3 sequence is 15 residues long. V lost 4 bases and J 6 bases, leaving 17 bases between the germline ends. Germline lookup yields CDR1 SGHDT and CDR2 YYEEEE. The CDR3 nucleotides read TGTGCCAGCAGCCGAGCCCTGGACAGCCGCAATGAGCAGTTCTTC. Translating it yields CASSRALDSRNEQFF.